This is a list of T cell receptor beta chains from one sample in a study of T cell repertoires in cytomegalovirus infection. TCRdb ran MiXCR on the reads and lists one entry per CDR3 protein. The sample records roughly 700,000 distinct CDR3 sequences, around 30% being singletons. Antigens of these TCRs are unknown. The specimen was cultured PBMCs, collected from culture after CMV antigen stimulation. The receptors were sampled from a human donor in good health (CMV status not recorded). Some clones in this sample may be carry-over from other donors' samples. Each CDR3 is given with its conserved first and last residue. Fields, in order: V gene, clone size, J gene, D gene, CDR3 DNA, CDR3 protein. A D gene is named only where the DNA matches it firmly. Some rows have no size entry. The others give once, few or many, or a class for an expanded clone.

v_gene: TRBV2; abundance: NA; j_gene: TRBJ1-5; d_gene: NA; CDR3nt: TGTGCCAGCAGTGAAGGGCAGGGATCAAGGCCCCAGCATTTT; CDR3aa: CASSEGQGSRPQHF
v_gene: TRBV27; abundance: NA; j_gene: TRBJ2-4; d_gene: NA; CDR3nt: TGTGCCAGCAGTTTTTCCAGGGGGAGGGACATTCAGTACTTC; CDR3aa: CASSFSRGRDIQYF
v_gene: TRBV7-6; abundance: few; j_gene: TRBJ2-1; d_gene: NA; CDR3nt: TGTGCCAGCAGCTTAAAACGTCCGCGGGCATCTTACAATGAGCAGTTCTTC; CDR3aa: CASSLKRPRASYNEQFF
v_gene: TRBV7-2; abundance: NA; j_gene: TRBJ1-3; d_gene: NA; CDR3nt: TGTGCCAGCAGCTTAGCCAGGGAGAACACCATATATTTT; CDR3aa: CASSLARENTIYF
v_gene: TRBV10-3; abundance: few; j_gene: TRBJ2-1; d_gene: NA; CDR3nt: TGTGCCATCAGCCGGGACCAGTACAATGAGCAGTTCTTC; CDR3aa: CAISRDQYNEQFF
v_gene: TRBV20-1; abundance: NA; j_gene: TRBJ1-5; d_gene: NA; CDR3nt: TGCAGTGCTTACCGGAGGGGGAGGGATCAGCCCCAGCATTTT; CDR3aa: CSAYRRGRDQPQHF
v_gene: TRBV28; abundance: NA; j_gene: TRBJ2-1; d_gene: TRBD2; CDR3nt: TGTGCCAGCAGTACCGGGAGGAGGGATGAGCAGTTCTTC; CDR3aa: CASSTGRRDEQFF
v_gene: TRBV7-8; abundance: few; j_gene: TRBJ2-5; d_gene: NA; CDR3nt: TGTGCCAGCAGCGCCAGGGGTTTGGGCGAGACCCAGTACTTC; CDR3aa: CASSARGLGETQYF
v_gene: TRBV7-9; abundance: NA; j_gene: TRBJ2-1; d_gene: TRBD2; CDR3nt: TGTGCCAGCAGCTCCGGACTAGCGGCAGATTACAATGAGCAGTTCTTC; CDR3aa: CASSSGLAADYNEQFF
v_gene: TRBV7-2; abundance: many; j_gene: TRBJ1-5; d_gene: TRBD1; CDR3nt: TGTGCCAGCAGCAAGACAGGGCGGTATCAGCCCCAGCATTTT; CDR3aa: CASSKTGRYQPQHF
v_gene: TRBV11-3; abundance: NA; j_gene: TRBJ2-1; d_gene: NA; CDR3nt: TGTGCCAGCAGCCCCGGAGGGGCAAATGAGCAGTTCTTC; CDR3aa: CASSPGGANEQFF
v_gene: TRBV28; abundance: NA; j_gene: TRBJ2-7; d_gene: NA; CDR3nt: TGTGCCAGCATGCTTAACTCCTACGAGCAGTACTTC; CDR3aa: CASMLNSYEQYF
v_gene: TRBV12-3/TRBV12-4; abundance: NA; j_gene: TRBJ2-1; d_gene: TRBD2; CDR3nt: TGTGCCAGTAGGGGCGGGGGAGCCTACAATGAGCAGTTCTTC; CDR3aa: CASRGGGAYNEQFF
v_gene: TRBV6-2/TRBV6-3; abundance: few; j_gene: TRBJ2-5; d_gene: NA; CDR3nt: TGTGCCAGCAGTTACTCGACTGGCGGATGGACCCCCGAACAAGAGACCCAGTACTTC; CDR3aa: CASSYSTGGWTPEQETQYF
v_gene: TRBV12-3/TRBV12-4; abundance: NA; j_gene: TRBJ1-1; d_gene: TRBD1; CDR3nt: TGTGCCAGCACCAGGGGGGTTGGTGAAGCTTTCTTT; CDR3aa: CASTRGVGEAFF
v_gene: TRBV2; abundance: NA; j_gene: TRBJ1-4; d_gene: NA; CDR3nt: TGTGCCACCGCTGTCTCTCCAGCAAATGAAAAACTGTTTTTT; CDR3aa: CATAVSPANEKLFF
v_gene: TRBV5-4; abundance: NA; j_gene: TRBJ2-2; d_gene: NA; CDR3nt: TGTGCCAGCAGCTTGGAAGTTGGGAGTATCACCGGGGAGCTGTTTTTT; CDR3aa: CASSLEVGSITGELFF
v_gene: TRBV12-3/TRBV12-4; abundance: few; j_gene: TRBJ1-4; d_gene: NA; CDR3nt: TGTGCCAGCAGTTCCCGAAGGGCTCACGAAAAACTGTTTTTT; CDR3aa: CASSSRRAHEKLFF
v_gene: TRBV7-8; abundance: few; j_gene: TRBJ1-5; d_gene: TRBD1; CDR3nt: TGTGCCAGCACCTACCGGGACAGGGACCTTCCCCAGCATTTT; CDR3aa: CASTYRDRDLPQHF
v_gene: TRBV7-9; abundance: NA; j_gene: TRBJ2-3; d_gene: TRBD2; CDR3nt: TGTGCCAGCGGCTTAACGGCGGGAGGGCCGCTGGATACGCAGTATTTT; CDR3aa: CASGLTAGGPLDTQYF
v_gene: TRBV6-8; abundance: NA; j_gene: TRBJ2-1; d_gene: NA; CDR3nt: TGTGCCAGCATCAATAATCCGGGACCCACCCCGAATGAGCAGTTCTTC; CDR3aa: CASINNPGPTPNEQFF
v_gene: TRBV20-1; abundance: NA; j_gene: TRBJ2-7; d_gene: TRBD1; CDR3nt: TGCAGTGCTAATCCGGGACAGGGGTTTCCCTACGAGCAGTACTTC; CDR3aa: CSANPGQGFPYEQYF
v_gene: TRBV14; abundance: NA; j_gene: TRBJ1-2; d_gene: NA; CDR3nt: TGTGCCAGCAGCCAAGAGTTTGGGAGGAGCGGCTACACCTTC; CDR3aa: CASSQEFGRSGYTF